This TCR beta chain was sequenced during a study of T cell responses to AZD1222 COVID-19 vaccine. Regarding the study as a whole: CD4 TCRs associated with vaccination spanned spike, dominating at 160-218 and 743-854. No day 14 peak samples; only post-peak repertoires were characterized.

As for this clone: Its antigen remains unidentified.

Using immunoSEQ multiplex PCR, the repertoire was profiled, and TCRdb retains in-frame clones only, with some absent. Here the sample spans 100,000 to 120,000 clones, around nine tenths being singletons. Germline values: CDR1 MNHEY, CDR2 SMNVEV (reference sequence). Trimming took 7 bases from V and 7 from J; bases not matched to a gene: 14. CDR3 length equals 15 residues. Sequences were derived from peripheral blood, sampled 28 days after the second AZD1222 dose. This chain joins TRBV27 and TRBJ2-7; 9 nucleotides align to TRBD1. The sequence came from an adult who received the AZD1222 COVID-19 vaccine. DNA of the CDR3: TGTGCCAGCACCACCCCCGGACAGGGGTGGGGTGAGCAGTACTTC. It codes for CASTTPGQGWGEQYF.